The rows below give T cell receptor beta chains drawn from one sample of a study of cytomegalovirus exposure and HLA in healthy donors. Clones were read by immunoSEQ multiplex PCR, and TCRdb kept only the in-frame ones, dropping some. This sample yields some 150,000 clones, of which about 78% are seen a single time; approximately 4% belongs to the top ten. Material: PBMCs. The receptors derive from a man between 45 and 60 years old in good health and CMV-seropositive. Both conserved end residues are part of each CDR3. The order of the fields is J gene, V gene, clone size, D gene, CDR3 DNA, CDR3 protein. A D gene is named only where the DNA matches it firmly. Size values are once, few and many counts, or a class for expanded clones, and some rows have none.

TRBJ2-4,TRBV18,NA,NA,TGTGCCAGCTCACCACCTGGCCAGGGAGGAGGCATTCAGTACTTC,CASSPPGQGGGIQYF
TRBJ1-1,TRBV4-1,NA,NA,TGCGCCAGCAGCCAAGATCCTGGGGACATATACACCAACACTGAAGCTTTCTTT,CASSQDPGDIYTNTEAFF
TRBJ2-1,TRBV7-2,few,NA,TGTGCCAGCACCGCAGGGCCCTCCTACAATGAGCAGTTCTTC,CASTAGPSYNEQFF
TRBJ2-1,TRBV10-3,NA,TRBD2,TGTGCCACAGTGACTAGCGGCTCCTACAATGAGCAGTTCTTC,CATVTSGSYNEQFF
TRBJ2-2,TRBV25-1,NA,TRBD1,TGTGCCAGCAGTCGACAGAGGGGACAGGGGCTCGGGGAGCTGTTTTTT,CASSRQRGQGLGELFF
TRBJ1-1,TRBV19,NA,NA,TGTGCCAGTACCAGGGACACCGTTATGAACACTGAAGCTTTCTTT,CASTRDTVMNTEAFF
TRBJ1-5,TRBV6-6,few,NA,TGTGCCAGCAGAAACCCGAACATGATCAAGCCCCAGCATTTT,CASRNPNMIKPQHF
TRBJ1-5,TRBV19,NA,NA,TGTGCCAGTAGTAAATATAGCAATCAGCCCCAGCATTTT,CASSKYSNQPQHF
TRBJ2-7,TRBV11-2,NA,TRBD1,TGTGCCAGCAGCTTCGCCGGGACAGCCTCCTACGAGCAGTACTTC,CASSFAGTASYEQYF
TRBJ2-5,TRBV7-6,NA,TRBD2,TGTGCCAGCAGCTTCAGCGGGGTAGAGACCCAGTACTTC,CASSFSGVETQYF
TRBJ2-2,TRBV5-4,once,NA,TGTGCCAGCAGCACCCCGACTGCAAACACCGGGGAGCTGTTTTTT,CASSTPTANTGELFF
TRBJ2-2,TRBV14,NA,NA,TGTGCCAGCAGCCAAGCCGGCAGGGCTTTAAACACCGGGGAGCTGTTTTTT,CASSQAGRALNTGELFF
TRBJ2-7,TRBV5-6,NA,TRBD2,TGTGCCAGCAGCCAGAACAGCGGGAGCAAATACGAGCAGTACTTC,CASSQNSGSKYEQYF
TRBJ1-2,TRBV5-1,NA,NA,TGCGCCAGCAGCCGGGGTTCCCTGGGCTATGGCTACACCTTC,CASSRGSLGYGYTF
TRBJ1-1,TRBV19,NA,NA,TGTGCCAGTAGTATCCGGCGGGACACTGAAGCTTTCTTT,CASSIRRDTEAFF
TRBJ2-5,TRBV19,NA,TRBD2,TGTGCCAGTAGTATACTCCCTTCGGGGGGGCGGGAGACCCAGTACTTC,CASSILPSGGRETQYF
TRBJ2-1,TRBV19,once,NA,TGTGCCAGTAGTATAGAGGCGGTAGGCCGCAATGAGCAGTTCTTC,CASSIEAVGRNEQFF
TRBJ2-6,TRBV2,NA,TRBD2,TGTGCCAGCAAGCGGGAGCTCCTTTCTGGGGCCAACGTCCTGACTTTC,CASKRELLSGANVLTF
TRBJ2-7,TRBV4-3,once,TRBD2,TGCGCCAGCAGCCCTGGGACTAGCGGAAGTTACGAGCAGTACTTC,CASSPGTSGSYEQYF
TRBJ2-2,TRBV7-8,NA,TRBD1,TGTGCCAGCAGCGTTGGACAGGGGGCCACCGGGGAGCTGTTTTTT,CASSVGQGATGELFF
TRBJ2-4,TRBV10-3,NA,NA,TGTGCCATCAGTGGAGCCGGGGGAGCCAAAAACATTCAGTACTTC,CAISGAGGAKNIQYF
TRBJ2-1,TRBV9,NA,NA,TGTGCCAGCAGCGTAGACAGGAGCTCCTACAATGAGCAGTTCTTC,CASSVDRSSYNEQFF
TRBJ1-6,TRBV18,NA,NA,TGTGCCAGCTCCCGTGGACAGAACGTGGATTCACCCCTCCACTTT,CASSRGQNVDSPLHF
TRBJ1-1,TRBV4-2,few,TRBD1,TGTGCCAGCAGCCACGGACAGGGGGCGCGGAACACTGAAGCTTTCTTT,CASSHGQGARNTEAFF
TRBJ2-1,TRBV27,NA,NA,TGTGCCAGCAGTGAGCGGGCCCGCGGTTACAATGAGCAGTTCTTC,CASSERARGYNEQFF
TRBJ1-5,TRBV5-1,NA,TRBD1,TGCGCCAGCAGATCCGGACAGGGGGGTGAGCCCCAGCATTTT,CASRSGQGGEPQHF
TRBJ2-7,TRBV7-2,NA,TRBD1,TGTGCCAGCAGACGAGGGGGGACAGGCCTTCCCTACGAGCAGTACTTC,CASRRGGTGLPYEQYF
TRBJ1-4,TRBV2,NA,NA,TGTGCCAGCAGCCGACAGACCGAAAAACTGTTTTTT,CASSRQTEKLFF
TRBJ1-5,TRBV6-1,NA,NA,TGTGCCAGCAACGCAGGCAATCAGCCCCAGCATTTT,CASNAGNQPQHF
TRBJ2-3,TRBV25-1,NA,TRBD2,TGTGCCAGCAGTGCACTAGCGGGGGGTTTGGATACGCAGTATTTT,CASSALAGGLDTQYF
TRBJ1-2,TRBV19,NA,NA,TGTGCCAGTAACGACTTGGAGGACTACACCTTC,CASNDLEDYTF
TRBJ2-1,TRBV6-5,NA,NA,TGTGCCAGCAGCTCCCTCAGGGTGGGCAATGAGCAGTTCTTC,CASSSLRVGNEQFF
TRBJ2-1,TRBV5-1,few,NA,TGCGCCAGCAGCTCGACACACCGGGACACCGGCATGGTCGCCTACAATGAGCAGTTCTTC,CASSSTHRDTGMVAYNEQFF
TRBJ2-2,TRBV11-3,NA,NA,TGTGCCAGCACCACGGTTCGGAGCGGGGAGCTGTTTTTT,CASTTVRSGELFF
TRBJ2-3,TRBV5-6,NA,TRBD2,TGTGCCAGCAGGGATCAGGGACTATCTGCAGATACGCAGTATTTT,CASRDQGLSADTQYF
TRBJ2-2,TRBV6-5,NA,NA,TGTGCCAGCAGTTACGGAAGGGGAACCGGGGAGCTGTTTTTT,CASSYGRGTGELFF
TRBJ2-7,TRBV5-1,NA,TRBD1,TGCGCCAGCAGCCCAGGGACAGGGGCCCCCTACGAGCAGTACTTC,CASSPGTGAPYEQYF
TRBJ2-3,TRBV7-2,few,TRBD2,TGTGCCAGCAGCTTAGTAGCGGGAGATACGCAGTATTTT,CASSLVAGDTQYF